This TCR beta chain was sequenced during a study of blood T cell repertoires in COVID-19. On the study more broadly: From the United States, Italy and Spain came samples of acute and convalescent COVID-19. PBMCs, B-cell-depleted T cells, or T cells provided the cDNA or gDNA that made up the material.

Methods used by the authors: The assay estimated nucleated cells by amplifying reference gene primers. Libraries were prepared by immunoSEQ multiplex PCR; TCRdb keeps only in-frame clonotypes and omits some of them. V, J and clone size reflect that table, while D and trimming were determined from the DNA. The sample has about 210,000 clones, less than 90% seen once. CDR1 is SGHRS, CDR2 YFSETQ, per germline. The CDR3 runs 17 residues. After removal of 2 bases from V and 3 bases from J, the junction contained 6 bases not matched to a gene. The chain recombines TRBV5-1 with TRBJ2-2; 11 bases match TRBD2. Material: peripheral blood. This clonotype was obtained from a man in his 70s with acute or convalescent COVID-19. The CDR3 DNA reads TGCGCCAGCAGCTTTTCCGAACTAGCGGGAGACACCGGGGAGCTGTTTTTT. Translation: CASSFSELAGDTGELFF.